Following are 27 T cell receptor beta chains from one sample sequenced in a study of cytomegalovirus exposure and HLA in healthy donors. Researchers ran the PCR with 60 Vbeta and 13 Jbeta primers. Data came from immunoSEQ multiplex PCR; TCRdb stores just in-frame clones and leaves some out. The table records over 70,000 clones, over 60% of them present only once. The sequencing sample was made of PBMCs. These receptors all stem from a man aged 30 to 39 in good health and CMV-seronegative.

The chain is built from TRBV6-5 and TRBJ1-2; 7 positions match TRBD1. V dropped 6 bases and J dropped 4; count of bases not matched to a gene: 8. Germline V gene lookup returns CDR1 MNHEY and CDR2 SVGAGI. The CDR3 covers 14 residues. CDR3 DNA sequence: TGTGCCAGCAGCGCACAGGGGTCTAGCTATGGCTACACCTTC. Its translation is CASSAQGSSYGYTF.

The chain joins TRBV6-1 to TRBJ1-1; D not resolved. Trimming stripped 1 base from V and 12 bases from J, with 12 bases between. Germline CDR1 and CDR2: MNHNS and SASEGT. This CDR3 spans 12 amino acids. CDR3 residues: CASSEDGVVTFF. CDR3 coding DNA: TGTGCCAGCAGTGAAGACGGGGTTGTAACTTTCTTT.

The genes are TRBV7-2 and TRBJ2-7; D perhaps matches TRBD1 (5 bases). The V end lost 1 base, the J end lost 2 bases, and 6 bases lay between the germline ends. The CDR3 spans 13 residues. The germline V gene encodes CDR1 SGHTA and CDR2 FQGNSA. The CDR3 nucleotides read TGTGCCAGCAGCTTAGTGGACACCTACGAGCAGTACTTC. This translates into CASSLVDTYEQYF.

The V call is TRBV6-4, the J call TRBJ1-1; no reliable D call. CDR3 length equals 14 residues. Trimming shortened V by 2 bases and J by 1 base, and 8 bases separated the two germline ends. CDR1 and CDR2 from the germline V gene are MRHNA and SNTAGT. The chain's CDR3 is CASSDGGENTEAFF. The DNA for the CDR3 is TGTGCCAGCAGTGACGGCGGGGAGAACACTGAAGCTTTCTTT.

The chain has TRBV6-5 and TRBJ1-4; 8 nucleotides agree with TRBD1. Germline V lookup: CDR1 MNHEY, CDR2 SVGAGI. This CDR3 has 15 amino acids. J lost 4 bases, V lost 5 bases, and 6 bases had no gene match. Written as DNA, the CDR3 is TGTGCCAGCAGTCTCTGGACAGGGCTTAATGAAAAACTGTTTTTT. This sequence encodes CASSLWTGLNEKLFF.

The chain joins TRBV18 to TRBJ2-2, with 9 bases identical to TRBD1. Germline CDR1 is KGHSH and CDR2 is LQKENI. J was trimmed by 1 base and V by 1 base; bases with no gene match: 10. The CDR3 totals 19 residues. The CDR3: CASSPRGQGNRKNTGELFF. The DNA for the CDR3 is TGTGCCAGCTCACCACGGGGACAGGGAAATCGAAAGAACACCGGGGAGCTGTTTTTT.

As for this clone: At one end, the junction sequence differs from germline, possibly due to a read error. V and J are TRBV7-9 and TRBJ2-1; 10 positions agree with TRBD2. The CDR3 contains 17 residues. The V gene's germline CDR1 is SEHNR and CDR2 FQNEAQ (reference sequence). In DNA form, the CDR3 reads TGTTCCAGCAGCTTAGCGGAAACTAGCGGGGCAGACAATGAGCAGTTCTTC. Its protein is CSSSLAETSGADNEQFF. Drawing the rest from reference TRBV7-9 and TRBJ2-1, the complete variable domain is DTGVSQNPRHKITKRGQNVTFRCDPISEHNRLYWYRQTLGQGPEFLTYFQNEAQLEKSRLLSDRFSAERPKGSFSTLEIQRTEQGDSAMYLCSSSLAETSGADNEQFFGPGTRLTVL.

This rearrangement joins TRBV25-1 to TRBJ2-1; 10 bases match TRBD2. Germline V gene lookup returns CDR1 MGHDK and CDR2 SYGVNS. Trimming at V came to 6 bases and at J to 9 bases, leaving 11 bases not matched to a gene. This CDR3 has 15 amino acids. CDR3: CASSPLSGGGSEQFF. The CDR3 region has the DNA TGTGCCAGCAGCCCCTTGAGCGGGGGGGGGAGTGAGCAGTTCTTC.

This clone was found once. This chain joins TRBV7-8 and TRBJ2-3, with 9 bases aligning to TRBD2. This CDR3 comprises 17 residues. J lost 4 bases, V lost 2 bases, and 10 bases had no gene match. CDR1 is SGHVS, CDR2 FQNEAQ, per germline. The CDR3, as DNA: TGTGCCAGCAGCTTACGGCGGCGGGGGGGACTACCAGATACGCAGTATTTT. Amino acids: CASSLRRRGGLPDTQYF.

This chain connects TRBV6-6 to TRBJ1-1; D is unresolved. Trimming took 4 bases from V and 1 from J, leaving 13 bases between them. CDR1 and CDR2 (germline): MNHNY, SVGAGI (reference sequence). The CDR3 is 15 residues long. The CDR3 region has the DNA TGTGCCAGCAGTTCCCCCTCCCGGGGGAACACTGAAGCTTTCTTT. Its protein product is CASSSPSRGNTEAFF.

The chain has TRBV6-1 and TRBJ2-7; D might be TRBD2 (6 bases). The CDR3 covers 15 residues. Germline V lookup: CDR1 MNHNS, CDR2 SASEGT. The V gene lost 1 base and the J gene lost 0 bases, with 10 bases spanning the gap. CDR3 coding DNA: TGTGCCAGCAGTGAAGGGAGGGAAACCTCCTACGAGCAGTACTTC. This encodes CASSEGRETSYEQYF.

The V gene is TRBV6-5, the J gene TRBJ2-3, with a possible D match to TRBD2 (6 bases). Trimming shortened V by 6 bases and J by 1 base, and 14 bases separated the two germline ends. The CDR3 contains 15 residues. Germline loops: CDR1 MNHEY, CDR2 SVGAGI. CDR3 loop: CASRLGGPGTDTQYF. The CDR3 nucleotides are TGTGCCAGCAGACTCGGAGGGCCGGGCACAGATACGCAGTATTTT.

The V and J genes are TRBV9 and TRBJ2-5; 8 nucleotides agree with TRBD2. The CDR3 runs to 15 residues. Germline V lookup: CDR1 SGDLS, CDR2 YYNGEE. Trimming took 0 bases from V and 5 from J; bases not matched to a gene: 6. The CDR3: CASSVGLAGEETQYF. The DNA for the CDR3 is TGTGCCAGCAGCGTAGGTCTAGCGGGCGAGGAGACCCAGTACTTC.

This clone was seen more than once but under ten times. V usage is TRBV4-1 and J usage is TRBJ2-4; 7 nucleotides agree with TRBD1. CDR3 length: 15 residues. J gave up 7 bases and V 0 bases, and 6 bases lay outside the gene matches. CDR1 is MGHRA, CDR2 YSYEKL, per germline. For the CDR3, the DNA is TGCGCCAGCAGCCAAGACCGCAGGGGGAAGAACATTCAGTACTTC. Translating it yields CASSQDRRGKNIQYF.

The chain couples TRBV2 to TRBJ1-3; no reliable D call. CDR3 length equals 13 residues. CDR1 and CDR2 (germline): SNHLY, FYNNEI. CDR3 loop: CASQGDSGNTIYF. For the CDR3, the DNA is TGTGCATCACAAGGAGACTCTGGAAACACCATATATTTT.

This clone was seen a few times. CDR3 sequence reads: CASSLILGTGGSSYNEQFF. DNA for the CDR3: TGTGCCAGCAGTTTAATCCTTGGGACAGGGGGGAGCTCCTACAATGAGCAGTTCTTC. The chain uses TRBV28 and TRBJ2-1, with TRBD1 identical over 11 bases. CDR3 length equals 19 residues. CDR1 and CDR2 from the germline V gene are MDHEN and SYDVKM. Trimming at V came to 2 bases and at J to 0 bases, leaving 9 bases not matched to a gene.

This clone was observed a handful of times. The V call is TRBV5-1, the J call TRBJ2-1; 9 bases are a match to TRBD1. This CDR3 has 15 amino acids. The germline CDR1 and CDR2 sequences are SGHRS and YFSETQ. The V and J ends lost 3 bases and 2 bases, in that order; junction bases with no gene match: 3. The CDR3 here is CASSYGQGTYNEQFF. For the CDR3, the DNA is TGCGCCAGCAGCTATGGACAGGGGACCTACAATGAGCAGTTCTTC.

V and J are TRBV15 and TRBJ1-5; perhaps TRBD1 as D (6 bases). CDR1 and CDR2 from the germline V gene are LNHNV and YYDKDF (reference sequence). V lost 7 bases and J 6 bases, leaving 13 bases between the germline ends. This CDR3 spans 13 amino acids. In DNA, the CDR3 is TGTGCCACCACCGTAGGGGGTAGTCAGCCCCAGCATTTT. The encoded protein is CATTVGGSQPQHF.

V usage is TRBV18 and J usage is TRBJ2-7; 8 bases agree with TRBD1. The CDR3 covers 15 residues. Germline-derived CDR1 and CDR2 are KGHSH and LQKENI. V was clipped by 5 bases and J by 2 bases; unmatched bases: 8. CDR3: CASSDQGARAYEQYF. DNA of the CDR3: TGTGCCAGCTCAGACCAGGGGGCGCGGGCCTACGAGCAGTACTTC.

This chain joins TRBV4-1 and TRBJ2-1; TRBD2 matches 14 bases. Germline values: CDR1 MGHRA, CDR2 YSYEKL. This CDR3 has 18 amino acids. V lost 4 bases, J lost 2 bases, and 7 bases stayed unmatched. CDR3 DNA sequence: TGCGCCAGCAGCCCCGGGACTAGCGGGAGTATAACCTACAATGAGCAGTTCTTC. This encodes CASSPGTSGSITYNEQFF.

J is TRBJ2-7 and V is TRBV5-4; tentatively, D is TRBD2 (7 bases). The length of the CDR3 is 15 residues. Per the germline V gene, CDR1 is SGHNT and CDR2 is YYREEE (reference sequence). Trimming shortened V by 5 bases and J by 5 bases, and 20 bases separated the two germline ends. The CDR3 loop is CASRRWGGGIHEQYF. The CDR3 region has the DNA TGTGCCAGCAGGCGCTGGGGAGGGGGAATACACGAGCAGTACTTC.

This chain connects TRBV7-9 to TRBJ2-5; D might be TRBD1 (6 bases). This CDR3 has 16 amino acids. Trimming pared 5 bases from V and 3 bases from J, leaving 19 bases between. From germline, CDR1 is SEHNR and CDR2 FQNEAQ (reference sequence). The chain's CDR3 is CASSHPWGRGEETQYF. CDR3 coding DNA: TGTGCCAGCAGCCATCCGTGGGGCAGGGGTGAAGAGACCCAGTACTTC.

This chain joins TRBV28 and TRBJ1-2; tentatively, D is TRBD1 (5 bases). Trimming stripped 6 bases from V and 2 bases from J, with 22 bases between. The CDR3 runs 17 residues. Germline assignment: CDR1 MDHEN and CDR2 SYDVKM. The CDR3 DNA reads as TGTGCCAGCAGCCCGAGAGGGGAGGGTCCCCTGAACTATGGCTACACCTTC. Residues: CASSPRGEGPLNYGYTF.

This sequence joins TRBV29-1 and TRBJ1-1; 7 bases agree with TRBD1. V lost 4 bases, J lost 0 bases, and 2 bases stayed unmatched. Germline CDR1 and CDR2: SQVTM and ANQGSEA. The CDR3 length is 13 residues. As DNA, the CDR3 is TGCAGCGTTGGGGACAGCCTGAACACTGAAGCTTTCTTT. It yields the protein CSVGDSLNTEAFF.

The rearrangement uses TRBV6-5 and TRBJ1-6; 7 bases line up with TRBD1. The CDR3 consists of 15 residues. Germline V gene lookup returns CDR1 MNHEY and CDR2 SVGAGI. J was trimmed by 7 bases and V by 0 bases; bases with no gene match: 3. CDR3 coding DNA: TGTGCCAGCAGTTACTCGACAGGGAGCAATTCACCCCTCCACTTT. Residues: CASSYSTGSNSPLHF.

This clone appeared once. V usage is TRBV10-3 and J usage is TRBJ1-1; 10 nucleotides line up with TRBD1. V lost 8 bases and J lost 1; bases outside the gene matches: 4. The length of the CDR3 is 14 residues. The V gene's germline CDR1 is ENHRY and CDR2 SYGVKD. CDR3 coding DNA: TGTGCCATCTCGGGGACAGGGGAGAACACTGAAGCTTTCTTT. Its protein is CAISGTGENTEAFF.

This chain connects TRBV5-6 to TRBJ1-2, with 8 bases aligning to TRBD1. The V gene end was trimmed by 4 bases and the J gene end by 6 bases; junction bases not matched to a gene: 11. This CDR3 spans 15 amino acids. Germline CDR1 and CDR2: SGHDT and YYEEEE. CDR3 nucleotides: TGTGCCAGCAGCGCCCGGCCGGACAGGGCCCATGGCTACACCTTC. This codes for CASSARPDRAHGYTF.